This entry is about one T cell receptor (beta chain). Germline CDR1 DFQATT, CDR2 SNEGSKA (reference sequence). The CDR3 is 14 amino acids. The ends lost 6 bases at V and 2 bases at J; junction bases unmatched: 8. Using unique molecular identifiers, the investigators prepared the TCRbeta library. MiXCR, run by TCRdb on the PCR reads, gives a single entry per CDR3 protein. Of fewer than 700,000 distinct CDR3 sequences listed, approximately 13% are singletons. This entry is derived from a study of T-cell reconstitution after alpha-beta-depleted transplantation in children. This receptor was taken from a male patient between 10 and 17 years old who had a stem cell transplant for acute myeloid leukemia, so the T cells may come from the graft donor. This rearrangement joins TRBV20-1 to TRBJ2-5, with 8 bases lining up with TRBD2. Material: PBMCs, mostly from graft donor cells, obtained 360 days after TCRalphabeta/CD19-depleted stem cell transplant. The CDR3 loop is CSAWDSGVQETQYF. For the CDR3, the DNA is TGCAGTGCGTGGGATAGCGGGGTACAAGAGACCCAGTACTTC.